This T cell receptor beta chain was sequenced during a study of cytomegalovirus exposure and HLA in healthy donors. Findings and caveats of the study: It was reported in a later analysis that an Asian-associated ancestry cluster showed fewer N-insertions than the roughly 670-donor mean.

This clone has only a few counts. The antigen is not known. PCR was performed using 60 Vbeta and 13 Jbeta primers. Assay: immunoSEQ multiplex PCR; the TCRdb copy retains only in-frame clones and omits some. The sample shows around 64,000 clones, 65% to 75% of them seen only once. The CDR3 spans 13 residues. Trimming cost V 1 base and J 7 bases; bases outside gene matches: 4. CDR1 is GTSNPN, CDR2 SVGIG, per germline (reference sequence). This clonotype was obtained from a man younger than 45 in good health and CMV-seropositive. The specimen was PBMCs. The rearrangement joins TRBV30 to TRBJ1-5; TRBD1 aligns across 7 bases. The CDR3 DNA follows: TGTGCCTGGAGTGAAACAGGGGCCCAGCCCCAGCATTTT. Its translation is CAWSETGAQPQHF.